This T cell receptor (beta chain) was recorded in a study of beta chain features in type 1 diabetes. Study outcomes and limitations: VDJ junctions from type 1 diabetes patients carried fewer insertions and larger deletions. Cells carrying high TCR expression could end up over-represented when cDNA is sequenced.

This clone was seen a handful of times. Its antigen remains unidentified. The whole isolated RNA underwent reverse transcription, so sequencing captured expressed TCRB transcripts. Generated by immunoSEQ multiplex PCR, the TCRdb table keeps only in-frame clones and is missing some. The table lists 350,000 to 450,000 clones, approximately 16% of them singletons. The germline CDR1 and CDR2 sequences are SEHNR and FQNEAQ (reference sequence). V was trimmed by 5 bases and J by 6 bases, leaving 14 bases between them. The CDR3 length is 14 residues. By way of CD45RO/CCR7/CD25/CD127/CD95/CD27, the CD4+ regulatory, stem cell-like memory, central memory and naive cells were sorted.

The TCR comes from a woman under 30 in good health. Sequenced: naive CD4+ T cells from blood. V and J are TRBV7-9 and TRBJ1-5; possible D gene TRBD1, 5 bases. The chain's CDR3 is CASSVTGVGQPQHF. Written as DNA, the CDR3 is TGTGCCAGCAGCGTAACAGGCGTAGGTCAGCCCCAGCATTTT.